Each of the 8 T cell receptor beta chains below was sequenced from the same sample in a study of Graves' ophthalmopathy and Graves' hyperthyroidism. Amplification targeted the TCR beta CDR3 regions, with RNA transcripts as the source material. First-round RT-PCR employed HTBI primers, with a second-round multiplex PCR after it. From the multiplex PCR reads, TCRdb called clonotypes with MiXCR, one entry per CDR3 protein. The sample carries under 800,000 distinct CDR3 sequences, 22% recorded once. The sequenced sample was peripheral blood. The receptors were sampled from a woman between 18 and 30 years old with stable Graves' hyperthyroidism. Some clones in this sample may be carry-over from other donors' samples.

In this sample, this clonotype turned up many times. The chain links TRBV5-1 to TRBJ1-2; D is uncertain. The germline V gene encodes CDR1 SGHRS and CDR2 YFSETQ. Trimming stripped 1 base from V and 1 base from J, with 5 bases between. The CDR3 extends over 13 amino acids. CDR3 protein: CASSLNDNYGYTF. The CDR3 DNA reads as TGCGCCAGCAGCTTGAATGATAACTATGGCTACACCTTC.

Notes on this clonotype: A much more abundant neighbour one base away suggests this may be a read error. The chain has TRBV2 and TRBJ1-5; the D is unclear. V lost 3 bases and J 3 bases, leaving 12 bases between the germline ends. The germline gives CDR1 SNHLY, CDR2 FYNNEI. The CDR3 sequence is 15 residues long. CDR3 sequence (DNA): TGTGCCAGCAGTGACTCTGGAGTAAACAATCAGCCCCAGCATTTT. This codes for CASSDSGVNNQPQHF.

This clonotype occurred many times. The rearrangement uses TRBV6-1 and TRBJ1-1; D may be TRBD1 (6 bases). This CDR3 contains 13 residues. Germline CDR1 is MNHNS and CDR2 is SASEGT. The V and J ends lost 5 bases and 6 bases respectively, with 13 bases between them. The CDR3: CASSIPGDAEAFF. CDR3 coding DNA: TGTGCCAGCAGTATCCCAGGGGATGCTGAAGCTTTCTTT.

This clonotype was counted between two and nine times. The V call is TRBV6-2 or TRBV6-3, the J call TRBJ1-5; D gene unclear. Germline CDR1 is MNHEY and CDR2 is SVGEGT. This CDR3 spans 13 amino acids. Between the trimmed V and J ends, which lost 2 bases and 7 bases, there was a span of 9 bases. The CDR3 coding sequence is TGTGCCAGCAGTTACCTGATGGTCCAGCCCCAGCATTTT. It yields the protein CASSYLMVQPQHF.

This clonotype was picked up many times. This chain connects TRBV29-1 to TRBJ2-5; 7 bases match TRBD2. This CDR3 spans 12 amino acids. J gave up 3 bases and V 7 bases, and 5 bases lay outside the gene matches. Germline-derived CDR1 and CDR2 are SQVTM and ANQGSEA. For the CDR3, the DNA is TGCAGCGGGGGGAGCGGGGAAGAGACCCAGTACTTC. Protein sequence: CSGGSGEETQYF.

This clonotype was observed many times. This sequence joins TRBV6-5 and TRBJ2-7, with D hard to call. Per the germline V gene, CDR1 is MNHEY and CDR2 is SVGAGI. Trimming removed 1 base from V and 3 bases from J, with 16 bases in between. This CDR3 region has 16 residues. The CDR3 region is CASSYFSWGQYYEQYF. Written as DNA, the CDR3 is TGTGCCAGCAGTTACTTCTCATGGGGTCAGTACTACGAGCAGTACTTC.

The chain carries TRBV11-1 and TRBJ2-7, with TRBD1 matching 9 bases. Per the germline V gene, CDR1 is SGHAT and CDR2 is FQDESV (reference sequence). V trimming: 5 bases; J trimming: 2 bases; junction bases outside the gene matches: 13. The CDR3 spans 17 residues. CDR3 in DNA: TGTGCCAGCAGCCCACCGAATTCGGGACAGGGTGCCTACGAGCAGTACTTC. Amino acids: CASSPPNSGQGAYEQYF.

The V call is TRBV5-1, the J call TRBJ2-7, with 10 nucleotides matching TRBD2. The germline V gene encodes CDR1 SGHRS and CDR2 YFSETQ. The CDR3 covers 14 residues. With V trimmed by 4 bases and J by 5 bases, 6 bases remained unmatched. The CDR3 spells CASSISGRNDEQYF. DNA for the CDR3: TGCGCCAGCAGCATTAGCGGGAGGAACGACGAGCAGTACTTC.